These T cell receptor beta chains were read from a single sample in a study of blood T cell repertoires in COVID-19. Some clones are missing from TCRdb's copy, which holds only in-frame ones; the method was immunoSEQ multiplex PCR. Of 150,000 or so clones listed, roughly four fifths are singletons. Sequenced sample: peripheral blood. Receptors originate from a woman in her forties or fifties with active or convalescent COVID-19. The CDR3 runs from the conserved cysteine through the conserved F or W. Fields, in order: D gene, J gene, clone size, V gene, CDR3 DNA, CDR3 protein. A D gene is named only where the DNA matches it firmly. Size is stated for part of the rows, as once, few or many counts, or as a class when the clone is expanded.

>NA|TRBJ2-3|NA|TRBV19
TGTGCCAGTAGTGCATATACACCGGGGGGCCCAGATACGCAGTATTTT
CASSAYTPGGPDTQYF
>TRBD2|TRBJ2-3|once|TRBV11-2
TGTGCCAGCGGTCTGGGGACTATGGTTTCAGATACGCAGTATTTT
CASGLGTMVSDTQYF
>NA|TRBJ1-2|NA|TRBV6-5
TGTGCCAGTTGGGGCGGGGACTATGGCTACACCTTC
CASWGGDYGYTF
>NA|TRBJ1-2|NA|TRBV28
TGTGCCAGCAGCCCTCTACTAGGCGGGGGCTATGGCTACACCTTC
CASSPLLGGGYGYTF
>TRBD2|TRBJ2-5|NA|TRBV19
TGTGCCAGTAGTAATAGCGGGGGCCTTCAAGGGACCCAGTACTTC
CASSNSGGLQGTQYF
>NA|TRBJ2-2|few|TRBV7-2
TGTGCCAGCAGCTTAGTTACGAACACCGGGGAGCTGTTTTTT
CASSLVTNTGELFF
>TRBD2|TRBJ2-1|NA|TRBV3-1/TRBV3-2
TGTGCCAGCAGCCAAGACCGGGGGGATTACAATGAGCAGTTCTTC
CASSQDRGDYNEQFF
>NA|TRBJ2-7|NA|TRBV7-9
TGTGCCAGCAGCCCCTCGATGGCCGGGGGAACCTACGAGCAGTACTTC
CASSPSMAGGTYEQYF
>NA|TRBJ2-7|NA|TRBV4-1
TGCGCCAGCAGCCAAGAGTACACCTACGAGCAGTACTTC
CASSQEYTYEQYF
>TRBD1|TRBJ1-5|NA|TRBV28
TGTGCCAGCAGTCTGGGACAGGACAATCAGCCCCAGCATTTT
CASSLGQDNQPQHF
>TRBD1|TRBJ1-4|NA|TRBV19
TGTGCCAGTAGCCGACAGGGGGGTGGAGAAAAACTGTTTTTT
CASSRQGGGEKLFF
>TRBD2|TRBJ2-2|NA|TRBV10-3
TGTGCCATCAGTGAGTGGGCTTTGCTAGCGGGGGGGCCCGGGGAGCTGTTTTTT
CAISEWALLAGGPGELFF
>NA|TRBJ2-5|NA|TRBV11-2
TGTGCCAGCCTAGTTCAGGAGACCCAGTACTTC
CASLVQETQYF
>TRBD1|TRBJ1-6|NA|TRBV11-2
TGTGCCAGCAGCTCATCGGGACAGAGGCATTCACCCCTCCACTTT
CASSSSGQRHSPLHF
>NA|TRBJ1-2|NA|TRBV12-3/TRBV12-4
TGTGCCAGCAGCAAGGGGGTCTATGGCTACACCTTC
CASSKGVYGYTF
>NA|TRBJ1-1|NA|TRBV7-2
TGTGCCAGCAGCTTAAGGCAGGGCTTTATGAACACTGAAGCTTTCTTT
CASSLRQGFMNTEAFF
>NA|TRBJ1-1|NA|TRBV4-2
TGTGCCAGCAGCCCAAGGAGGAGGCCTGATGAAGCTTTCTTT
CASSPRRRPDEAFF
>NA|TRBJ1-5|NA|TRBV19
TGTGCCAGTAGTTCGACAGTTAGCAATCAGCCCCAGCATTTT
CASSSTVSNQPQHF
>TRBD2|TRBJ2-7|NA|TRBV23-1
TGCGCCAGCAGTCAATCCTGGCGGGAGAGCTCCTACGAGCAGTACTTC
CASSQSWRESSYEQYF
>NA|TRBJ1-5|NA|TRBV2
TGTGCCAGCAGTGGAAGGACTGGGAGCAATCAGCCCCAGCATTTT
CASSGRTGSNQPQHF
>TRBD1|TRBJ2-3|NA|TRBV7-2
TGTGCCAGCAGCTTATCGAGGGGGCCAGATACGCAGTATTTT
CASSLSRGPDTQYF
>TRBD1|TRBJ1-2|NA|TRBV5-4
TGTGCCAGCAGCCTATACGGGACAGCTGGAGCTAACTATGGCTACACCTTC
CASSLYGTAGANYGYTF
>NA|TRBJ2-5|NA|TRBV4-3
TGCGCCAGCAGCCGTGACCTACAGGGAGGGGAGACCCAGTACTTC
CASSRDLQGGETQYF
>NA|TRBJ1-2|NA|TRBV18
TGTGCCAGCTCACCACCAATTGGGCCTGGCTACACCTTC
CASSPPIGPGYTF
>TRBD2|TRBJ2-5|NA|TRBV11-2
TGTGCCAGTAGTACTAGCGGGATTGAGACCCAGTACTTC
CASSTSGIETQYF
>TRBD1|TRBJ1-4|NA|TRBV28
TGTGCCAGCAGTGCCAACAGGGGAAATCGGGTGAAAAGGGAAAAACTGTTTTTT
CASSANRGNRVKREKLFF
>TRBD1|TRBJ1-2|once|TRBV7-9
TGTGCCAGCACCCTAGGGACAGACTATGGCTACACCTTC
CASTLGTDYGYTF
>NA|TRBJ2-2|NA|TRBV19
TGTGCCAGTGCTGGCCAGGGAAACACCGGGGAGCTGTTTTTT
CASAGQGNTGELFF
>NA|TRBJ2-5|NA|TRBV29-1
TGCAGCGTTGCTAGCATCGAGACCCAGTACTTC
CSVASIETQYF
>TRBD1|TRBJ2-7|NA|TRBV6-5
TGTGCCAGCAGTCCAGATAGGGACAGGGGAAACGAGCAGTACTTC
CASSPDRDRGNEQYF
>NA|TRBJ1-3|NA|TRBV15
TGTGCCACCAGCAGAGATCAGGATCCAGGGGCCAACACCATATATTTT
CATSRDQDPGANTIYF
>NA|TRBJ2-1|NA|TRBV28
TGTGCCACCGCCGGCTCCTACAATGAGCAGTTCTTC
CATAGSYNEQFF
>TRBD2|TRBJ2-1|NA|TRBV5-1
TGCGCCAGCAGCTTGTCCCCGTCTAGCGGGGGGGCAAATGAGCAGTTCTTC
CASSLSPSSGGANEQFF
>NA|TRBJ2-2|few|TRBV18
TGTGCCAGCTCACCGGACTTTTCCACCGGGGAGCTGTTTTTT
CASSPDFSTGELFF
>NA|TRBJ1-1|NA|TRBV10-3
TGTGCCATCAGTGAGCTGGGGAGGGTCCCAAACACTGAAGCTTTCTTT
CAISELGRVPNTEAFF
>TRBD1|TRBJ2-1|few|TRBV2
TGTGCCAGCAGTCCCTTCCGGGACAGTTACAATGAGCAGTTCTTC
CASSPFRDSYNEQFF
>NA|TRBJ2-1|NA|TRBV7-7
TGTGCTAGCAGCTTTGATGGCGGGGCAGAGCAGTTCTTC
CASSFDGGAEQFF
>NA|TRBJ2-2|NA|TRBV12-5
TGTGCTAGCGCCACAACAGCGAACACCGGGGAGCTGTTTTTT
CASATTANTGELFF
>TRBD1|TRBJ1-2|NA|TRBV3-1/TRBV3-2
TGTGCCAGCAGCCGCCAGGGGGCTGACTATGGCTACACCTTC
CASSRQGADYGYTF
>NA|TRBJ2-3|NA|TRBV21-1
TGTGCCAGCAGCAAAGCGCGTATCAGCTTTGGGACAGCAAGCACAGATACGCAGTATTTT
CASSKARISFGTASTDTQYF
>TRBD1|TRBJ2-3|NA|TRBV25-1
TGTGCCAGCAGTACCGGGACAGGGGCTAGCACAGATACGCAGTATTTT
CASSTGTGASTDTQYF
>NA|TRBJ1-1|NA|TRBV9
TGTGCCAGCAGCGTAGCAGGGTTGAACACTGAAGCTTTCTTT
CASSVAGLNTEAFF
>NA|TRBJ1-2|few|TRBV28
TGTGGCGCGAGAAGTAACTATGGCTACACCTTC
CGARSNYGYTF
>NA|TRBJ1-2|few|TRBV6-2/TRBV6-3
TGTGCCAGCAGTTACGACAGCCTCTATGGCTACACCTTC
CASSYDSLYGYTF
>NA|TRBJ1-1|NA|TRBV15
TGTGCCACCAGCAGTGTGGGCAGGAACACTGAAGCTTTCTTT
CATSSVGRNTEAFF
>TRBD2|TRBJ2-1|NA|TRBV30
TGTGCCTGGAGGGGACTAGCGGCTCACAATGAGCAGTTCTTC
CAWRGLAAHNEQFF
>TRBD2|TRBJ2-7|NA|TRBV6-5
TGTGCCAGCAGTTACCCGGGACTAGCGGGAACCTACGAGCAGTACTTC
CASSYPGLAGTYEQYF
>TRBD2|TRBJ2-2|NA|TRBV6-1
TGTGCCAGCAGTGAACACGGACTAGCCCACGGGGAGCTGTTTTTT
CASSEHGLAHGELFF
>NA|TRBJ1-1|NA|TRBV14
TGTGCCAGCAGCCAATCGGAGCGGAACACTGAAGCTTTCTTT
CASSQSERNTEAFF
>NA|TRBJ1-2|NA|TRBV7-2
TGTGCCAGCAGCTTAGCAGGGAGCGGTGGCTACACCTTC
CASSLAGSGGYTF
>TRBD2|TRBJ2-5|few|TRBV6-2/TRBV6-3
TGTGCCAGCAGTTACCACCCTAGCGGGGCCCCCCAAGAGACCCAGTACTTC
CASSYHPSGAPQETQYF
>TRBD1|TRBJ1-1|NA|TRBV18
TGTGCCAGCTCACCACCGCGGGACAGCCCTGAAGCTTTCTTT
CASSPPRDSPEAFF
>NA|TRBJ2-5|NA|TRBV7-2
TGTGCCAGCAGCAAAAGTGGGCCCCAAGAGACCCAGTACTTC
CASSKSGPQETQYF
>NA|TRBJ1-1|NA|TRBV16
TGTGCCAGCAGCCAATCCCACAGGCAGAACACTGAAGCTTTCTTT
CASSQSHRQNTEAFF
>TRBD1|TRBJ2-1|once|TRBV7-9
TGTGCCAGCAGCTTAGCGGGACAGTACAATGAGCAGTTCTTC
CASSLAGQYNEQFF
>NA|TRBJ1-1|few|TRBV15
TGTGCCACCAGCAAGGTGGGGAGCACTGAAGCTTTCTTT
CATSKVGSTEAFF
>NA|TRBJ2-1|NA|TRBV7-3
TGTGCCAGCGCCCCCCAAGGCGCGGGTTCTAACAATGAGCAGTTCTTC
CASAPQGAGSNNEQFF
>TRBD2|TRBJ2-1|NA|TRBV24-1
TGTGCCACCAGTGATCAACGTCTAGCGGGAGGTTACAATGAGCAGTTCTTC
CATSDQRLAGGYNEQFF
>TRBD1|TRBJ1-5|NA|TRBV6-5
TGTGCCAGCAGAGCCGGGACAGGTCGCAATCAGCCCCAGCATTTT
CASRAGTGRNQPQHF